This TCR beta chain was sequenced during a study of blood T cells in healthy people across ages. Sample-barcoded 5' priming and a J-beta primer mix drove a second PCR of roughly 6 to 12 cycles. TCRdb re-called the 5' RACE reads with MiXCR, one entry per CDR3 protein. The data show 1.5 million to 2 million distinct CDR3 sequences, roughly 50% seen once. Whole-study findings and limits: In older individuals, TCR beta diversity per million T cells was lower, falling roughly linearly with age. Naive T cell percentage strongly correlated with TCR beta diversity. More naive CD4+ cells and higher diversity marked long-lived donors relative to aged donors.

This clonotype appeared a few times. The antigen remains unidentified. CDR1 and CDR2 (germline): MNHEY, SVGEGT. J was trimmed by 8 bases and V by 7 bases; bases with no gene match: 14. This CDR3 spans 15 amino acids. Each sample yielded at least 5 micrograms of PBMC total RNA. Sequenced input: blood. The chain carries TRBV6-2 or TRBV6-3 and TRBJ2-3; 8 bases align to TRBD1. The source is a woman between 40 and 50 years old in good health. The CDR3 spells CASNAPGTGESTQYF. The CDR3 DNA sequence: TGTGCCAGCAATGCTCCGGGGACAGGCGAAAGTACGCAGTATTTT.